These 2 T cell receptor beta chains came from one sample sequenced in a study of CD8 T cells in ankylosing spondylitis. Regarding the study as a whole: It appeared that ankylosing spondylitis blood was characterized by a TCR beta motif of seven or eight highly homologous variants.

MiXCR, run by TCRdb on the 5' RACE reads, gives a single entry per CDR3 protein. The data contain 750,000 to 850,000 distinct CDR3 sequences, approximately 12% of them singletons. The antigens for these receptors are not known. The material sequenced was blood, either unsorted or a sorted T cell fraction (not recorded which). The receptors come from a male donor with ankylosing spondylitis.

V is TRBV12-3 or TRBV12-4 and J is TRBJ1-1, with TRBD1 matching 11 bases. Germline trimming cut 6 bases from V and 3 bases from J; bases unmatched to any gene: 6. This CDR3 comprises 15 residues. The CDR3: CASSRGDRGDTEAFF. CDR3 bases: TGTGCCAGCAGCCGAGGGGACAGGGGGGACACTGAAGCTTTCTTT.

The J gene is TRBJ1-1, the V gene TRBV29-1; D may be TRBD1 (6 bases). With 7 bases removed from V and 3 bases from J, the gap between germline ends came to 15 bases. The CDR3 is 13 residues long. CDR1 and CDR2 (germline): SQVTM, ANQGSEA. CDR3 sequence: CSAEDSPYTEAFF. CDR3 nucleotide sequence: TGCAGCGCGGAGGACAGCCCTTACACTGAAGCTTTCTTT.